These 10 T cell receptor beta chains share one sample of origin, sequenced in a study of a mutant IDH1 vaccine in newly diagnosed glioma. Regarding time point: baseline, week 1 (first vaccination visit). Treatment specified: pre-vaccination baseline after standard-of-care therapy. Assay used: immunoSEQ multiplex PCR; TCRdb lists only in-frame clones, some missing. The top ten hold approximately 0.57% of the sample, which has 75,000 to 100,000 clones, roughly 90% seen once. The sequencing used PBMCs, collected from a glioma patient treated with radiotherapy, temozolomide or both. These receptors were taken from a woman in her forties or fifties with glioma.

The genes are TRBV27 and TRBJ2-3; 7 bases agree with TRBD2. CDR1 is MNHEY and CDR2 is SMNVEV in the germline V gene (reference sequence). The CDR3 extends over 16 amino acids. The V segment lost 3 bases and the J segment 2 bases; nucleotides outside the gene matches: 8. CDR3 residues: CASSFGGRAPTDTQYF. CDR3 DNA: TGTGCCAGCAGTTTCGGTGGGAGGGCCCCCACAGATACGCAGTATTTT.

This chain uses TRBV7-3 with TRBJ2-1; 9 bases map to TRBD2. Germline V gene sequence: CDR1 SGHTA, CDR2 FQGTGA. The V segment lost 4 bases and the J segment 4 bases; nucleotides outside the gene matches: 11. The length of the CDR3 is 17 residues. The CDR3 here is CASSSLGLAGTYNEQFF. The CDR3 nucleotides are TGTGCCAGCAGCTCCTTGGGGCTAGCGGGAACATACAATGAGCAGTTCTTC.

The J gene is TRBJ1-2, the V gene TRBV28, with no clear D. Germline V gene lookup returns CDR1 MDHEN and CDR2 SYDVKM. The CDR3 has 14 amino acids. V dropped 2 bases and J dropped 5 bases, with 12 bases sitting between them. The CDR3 DNA follows: TGTGCCAGCAGTTTAGGTGGCAGCCCATATGGCTACACCTTC. Translation: CASSLGGSPYGYTF.

V and J are TRBV29-1 and TRBJ1-1; D ambiguous. Looked up from germline, CDR1 is SQVTM and CDR2 is ANQGSEA. The CDR3 is 10 amino acids. V lost 7 bases and J 0 bases, leaving 3 bases between the germline ends. The CDR3 is CSGLNTEAFF. CDR3 nucleotide sequence: TGCAGCGGCTTGAACACTGAAGCTTTCTTT.

This sequence joins TRBV7-9 and TRBJ1-6, with a weak D call TRBD1 (5 bases). V lost 0 bases, J lost 10 bases, and 16 bases lay in between. CDR1 is SEHNR, CDR2 FQNEAQ, per germline (reference sequence). This CDR3 has 16 amino acids. The CDR3 DNA sequence: TGTGCCAGCAGCTTAGCGCTTATCCGGGGCCGGTCACCCCTCCACTTT. Translation gives CASSLALIRGRSPLHF.

V usage is TRBV5-4 and J usage is TRBJ2-5, with D possibly being TRBD1 (6 bases). CDR1 and CDR2 (germline): SGHNT, YYREEE (reference sequence). CDR3 length: 15 residues. V dropped 0 bases and J dropped 5 bases, with 14 bases sitting between them. For the CDR3, the DNA is TGTGCCAGCAGCTTGGGAGGGGACACGGGGGAGACCCAGTACTTC. Translation: CASSLGGDTGETQYF.

CDR3 amino acids: CASTGGSNYGYTF. The DNA of the CDR3 is TGCGCCAGCACCGGGGGTTCTAACTATGGCTACACCTTC. The chain is built from TRBV5-1 and TRBJ1-2, with D perhaps TRBD1 (5 bases). Germline values: CDR1 SGHRS, CDR2 YFSETQ. This CDR3 has 13 residues. Trimming removed 6 bases at V and 0 bases at J, with 9 bases between.

The CDR3 DNA reads TGTGCCAGCGGTAGTTACGATGAGCAGTTCTTC. It specifies CASGSYDEQFF. The chain has TRBV7-9 and TRBJ2-1; the D is unclear. Germline values: CDR1 SEHNR, CDR2 FQNEAQ (reference sequence). Trimming removed 8 bases from V and 8 bases from J, with 10 bases in between. The CDR3 length is 11 residues.

This chain uses TRBV7-9 with TRBJ1-6; no reliable D call. The CDR3 spans 15 residues. The V end was cut by 3 bases, the J end by 10 bases, with 16 bases between. Germline V gives CDR1 SEHNR, CDR2 FQNEAQ (reference sequence). CDR3 sequence reads: CASSLEGVPGSPLHF. In DNA, the CDR3 is TGTGCCAGCAGCTTGGAGGGAGTCCCCGGGTCACCCCTCCACTTT.

The gene calls are TRBV7-9 and TRBJ2-2, with TRBD2 identical over 7 bases. The CDR3 runs 16 residues. Per the germline V gene, CDR1 is SEHNR and CDR2 is FQNEAQ (reference sequence). The V and J ends lost 5 bases and 3 bases, in that order; junction bases with no gene match: 9. CDR3 sequence: CASSPRGGSHTGELFF. CDR3 sequence (DNA): TGTGCCAGCAGCCCTCGTGGCGGGAGTCACACCGGGGAGCTGTTTTTT.